The sequence of this T cell receptor (beta chain) was determined in a study of technical replicates of blood from a few donors. Some clones are missing from TCRdb's copy, which holds only in-frame ones; the method was immunoSEQ multiplex PCR. The sample has 50,000 to 65,000 clones, roughly nine tenths seen once. Germline CDR1 reads GTSNPN; CDR2 reads SVGIG (reference sequence). CDR3 length: 13 amino acids. Trimming cost V 2 bases and J 3 bases, with 10 bases left between them. Material: PBMCs. The TCR was taken from a human donor in good health. Some clones in this sample may be carry-over from other donors' samples. The chain carries TRBV30 and TRBJ1-1, with D possibly matching TRBD1 (5 bases). CDR3 DNA sequence: TGTGCCTGGAGTTTGGGGGAGGACACTGAAGCTTTCTTT. It translates to CAWSLGEDTEAFF.